The sequence of this TCR beta chain was determined in a study of cytomegalovirus exposure and HLA in healthy donors. Unrecorded immune exposure was likely among donors, who were nominally healthy when sampled. Concerning this clone itself: Its target is unknown.

V lost 5 bases, J lost 0 bases, and 11 bases lay in between. The CDR3 is made up of 15 amino acids. The germline V gene encodes CDR1 MNHNY and CDR2 SVGAGI (reference sequence). Regarding the study as a whole: In vitro testing confirmed a few CMV-associated chains as specific for CMV antigens. A later analysis reportedly found that, within productive TCRs, an Asian-associated ancestry cluster had fewer N-insertions than the mean observed across the approximately 700 donors.

PCR was performed using 60 Vbeta and 13 Jbeta primers. Measured with immunoSEQ multiplex PCR; TCRdb has only the in-frame clones, and not every one. This sample has approximately 35,000 clones, with about 67% found just once. Sample: PBMCs. This chain links TRBV6-6 with TRBJ1-5; weak D call: TRBD1 (6 bases). This sequence was found in a man between 40 and 49 years old in good health and CMV-seropositive. The CDR3 bases are TGTGCCAGCAGTAGGACAGACTATAGCAATCAGCCCCAGCATTTT. Protein: CASSRTDYSNQPQHF.